A selection of T cell receptor beta chains follows, all from one sample in a study of T cell repertoires in cytomegalovirus infection. These receptors lack a known antigen. TCRdb called the reads again in MiXCR, with one record for every CDR3 protein. This sample yields around 500,000 distinct CDR3 sequences, of which about two fifths are seen a single time; about 41% belongs to the top ten. The sequences come from cultured PBMCs, collected from culture after CMV antigen stimulation. The origin of the receptors is a human donor in good health (CMV status not recorded). Some clones in this sample may be carry-over from other donors' samples. Each CDR3 is given with its conserved first and last residue. Fields, in order: clone size, J gene, D gene, V gene, CDR3 protein, CDR3 DNA. A D gene is named only where the DNA matches it firmly. Not all rows give a size; the values are once, few, many and, for expanded clones, a class.

size: .
J: TRBJ1-6
D: .
V: TRBV7-3
CDR3: CASSPSGGEAFHF
DNA: TGTGCCAGCAGCCCTAGCGGCGGCGAAGCGTTCCACTTT

size: .
J: TRBJ2-7
D: TRBD2
V: TRBV15
CDR3: CATSRAIGTSGVYEQYF
DNA: TGTGCCACCAGCAGAGCGATTGGGACTAGCGGGGTCTACGAGCAGTACTTC

size: few
J: TRBJ2-7
D: TRBD2
V: TRBV6-1
CDR3: CASSEYASGRREQYF
DNA: TGTGCCAGCAGTGAATATGCTAGCGGGAGGAGGGAGCAGTACTTC

size: few
J: TRBJ2-1
D: .
V: TRBV12-3/TRBV12-4
CDR3: CASSSGTGDSRGFF
DNA: TGTGCCAGCAGCTCCGGGACCGGCGATAGTCGTGGGTTCTTC

size: .
J: TRBJ2-1
D: TRBD2
V: TRBV24-1
CDR3: CATSDTSGREVYEQFF
DNA: TGTGCCACCAGTGATACTAGCGGGAGGGAGGTCTATGAGCAGTTCTTC

size: few
J: TRBJ2-1
D: TRBD1
V: TRBV19
CDR3: CASSQRQGAWNEQFF
DNA: TGTGCCAGTAGTCAACGACAGGGGGCTTGGAATGAGCAGTTCTTC

size: .
J: TRBJ2-2
D: .
V: TRBV11-2
CDR3: CASSSIGPRAGELFF
DNA: TGTGCCAGCAGCTCCATTGGTCCTCGCGCCGGGGAGCTGTTTTTT

size: few
J: TRBJ2-2
D: TRBD2
V: TRBV7-8
CDR3: CASSLVASGGAPGELFF
DNA: TGTGCCAGCAGCTTAGTAGCCAGCGGGGGAGCTCCCGGGGAGCTGTTTTTT

size: .
J: TRBJ2-5
D: .
V: TRBV7-9
CDR3: CASSPDETQYF
DNA: TGTGCCAGCAGCCCGGACGAGACCCAGTACTTC

size: .
J: TRBJ1-2
D: .
V: TRBV12-3/TRBV12-4
CDR3: CASKQSRHYGYTF
DNA: TGTGCCAGCAAACAGTCCAGGCACTATGGCTACACCTTC

size: .
J: TRBJ2-3
D: TRBD2
V: TRBV5-1
CDR3: CASSLGSAGDLDTQYF
DNA: TGCGCCAGCAGCTTGGGCTCGGCGGGGGACCTAGATACGCAGTATTTT

size: many
J: TRBJ2-5
D: TRBD2
V: TRBV7-2
CDR3: CASSYSGGRQGGETQYF
DNA: TGTGCCAGCAGCTATTCGGGGGGGCGTCAGGGAGGAGAGACCCAGTACTTC

size: .
J: TRBJ2-3
D: .
V: TRBV5-4
CDR3: CASSSPSASTDTQYF
DNA: TGTGCCAGCAGCTCCCCTAGTGCTAGCACAGATACGCAGTATTTT

size: .
J: TRBJ2-2
D: .
V: TRBV6-1
CDR3: CASGREPSGELFF
DNA: TGTGCCAGCGGGCGGGAACCCTCCGGGGAGCTGTTTTTT

size: .
J: TRBJ2-3
D: TRBD2
V: TRBV27
CDR3: CASSFGLAGGPDTQYF
DNA: TGTGCCAGCAGTTTCGGACTAGCGGGAGGGCCGGATACGCAGTATTTT

size: .
J: TRBJ1-6
D: .
V: TRBV27
CDR3: CASSIKWNSPLHF
DNA: TGTGCCAGCAGCATCAAGTGGAATTCACCCCTCCACTTT

size: .
J: TRBJ1-3
D: TRBD1
V: TRBV11-3
CDR3: CASSLSTGDTIYF
DNA: TGTGCCAGCAGCCTCTCGACAGGGGACACCATATATTTT

size: few
J: TRBJ1-5
D: .
V: TRBV7-2
CDR3: CASSLPAGGNQPQHF
DNA: TGTGCCAGCAGCTTGCCCGCGGGAGGCAATCAGCCCCAGCATTTT